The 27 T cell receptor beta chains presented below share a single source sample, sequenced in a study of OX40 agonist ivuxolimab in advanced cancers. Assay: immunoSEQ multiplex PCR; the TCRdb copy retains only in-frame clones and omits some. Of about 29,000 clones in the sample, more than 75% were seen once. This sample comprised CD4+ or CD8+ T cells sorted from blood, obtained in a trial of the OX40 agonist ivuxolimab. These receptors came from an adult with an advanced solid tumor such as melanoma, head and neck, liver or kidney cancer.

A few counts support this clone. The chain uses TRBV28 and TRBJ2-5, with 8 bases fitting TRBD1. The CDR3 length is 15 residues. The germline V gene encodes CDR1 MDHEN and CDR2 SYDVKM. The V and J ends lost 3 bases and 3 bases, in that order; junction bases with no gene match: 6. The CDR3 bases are TGTGCCAGCAGTTTCCCCTCGGGACAGGAAGAGACCCAGTACTTC. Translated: CASSFPSGQEETQYF.

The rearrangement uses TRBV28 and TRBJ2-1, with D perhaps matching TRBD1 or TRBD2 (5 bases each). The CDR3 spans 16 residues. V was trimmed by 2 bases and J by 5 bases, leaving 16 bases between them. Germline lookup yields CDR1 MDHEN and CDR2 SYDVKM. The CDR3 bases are TGTGCCAGCAGTTTAATTTGGGCAGGGAGCAACAATGAGCAGTTCTTC. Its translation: CASSLIWAGSNNEQFF.

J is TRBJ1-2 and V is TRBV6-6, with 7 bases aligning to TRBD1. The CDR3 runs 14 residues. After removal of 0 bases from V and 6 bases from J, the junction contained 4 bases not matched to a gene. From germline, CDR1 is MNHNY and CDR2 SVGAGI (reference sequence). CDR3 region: CASSYSRQGNGYTF. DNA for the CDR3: TGTGCCAGCAGTTACTCGAGACAGGGTAATGGCTACACCTTC.

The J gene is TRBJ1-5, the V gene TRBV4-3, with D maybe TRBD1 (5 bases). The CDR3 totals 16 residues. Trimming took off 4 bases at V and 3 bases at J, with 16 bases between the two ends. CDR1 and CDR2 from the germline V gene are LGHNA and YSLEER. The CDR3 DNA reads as TGCGCCAGCAGCCCCACCGCGGCAGGGATCAATCAGCCCCAGCATTTT. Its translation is CASSPTAAGINQPQHF.

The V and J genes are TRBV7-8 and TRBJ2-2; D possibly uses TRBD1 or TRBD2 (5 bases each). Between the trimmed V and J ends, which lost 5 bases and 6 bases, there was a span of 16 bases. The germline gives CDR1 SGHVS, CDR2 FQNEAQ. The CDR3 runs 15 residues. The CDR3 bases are TGTGCCAGCAGCGAATCCGGGACGTTTGCCGGGGAGCTGTTTTTT. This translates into CASSESGTFAGELFF.

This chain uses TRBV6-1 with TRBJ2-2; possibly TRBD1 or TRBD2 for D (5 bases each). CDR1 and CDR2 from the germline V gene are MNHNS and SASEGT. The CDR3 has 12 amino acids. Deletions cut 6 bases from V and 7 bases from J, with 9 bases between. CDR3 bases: TGTGCCAGCAGCCCTGGGGGCGGGGAGCTGTTTTTT. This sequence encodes CASSPGGGELFF.

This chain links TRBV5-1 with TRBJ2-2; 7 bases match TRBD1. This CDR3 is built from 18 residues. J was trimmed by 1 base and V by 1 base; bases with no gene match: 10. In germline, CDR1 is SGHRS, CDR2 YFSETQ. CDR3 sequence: CASSLNLGRGLNTGELFF. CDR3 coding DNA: TGCGCCAGCAGCTTGAACTTGGGCAGGGGGTTGAACACCGGGGAGCTGTTTTTT.

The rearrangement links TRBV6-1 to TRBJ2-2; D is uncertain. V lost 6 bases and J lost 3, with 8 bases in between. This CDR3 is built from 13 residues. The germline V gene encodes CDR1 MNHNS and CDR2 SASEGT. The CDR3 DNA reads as TGTGCCAGCAGCCCTGGGTACACCGGGGAGCTGTTTTTT. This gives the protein CASSPGYTGELFF.

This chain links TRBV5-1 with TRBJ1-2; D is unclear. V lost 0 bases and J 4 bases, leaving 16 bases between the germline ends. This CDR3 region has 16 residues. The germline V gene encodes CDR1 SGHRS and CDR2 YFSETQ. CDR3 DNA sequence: TGCGCCAGCAGCTTGGGGGCGGGAAGCGAGCCCTATGGCTACACCTTC. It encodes CASSLGAGSEPYGYTF.

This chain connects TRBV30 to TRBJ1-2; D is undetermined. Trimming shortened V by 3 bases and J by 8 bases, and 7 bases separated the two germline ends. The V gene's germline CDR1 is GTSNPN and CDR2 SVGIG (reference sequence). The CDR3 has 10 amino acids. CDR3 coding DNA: TGTGCCTGGAGGGCTCAGGGCTACACCTTC. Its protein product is CAWRAQGYTF. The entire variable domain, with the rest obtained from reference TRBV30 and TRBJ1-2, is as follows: SQTIHQWPATLVQPVGSPLSLECTVEGTSNPNLYWYRQAAGRGLQLLFYSVGIGQISSEVPQNLSASRPQDRQFILSSKKLLLSDSGFYLCAWRAQGYTFGSGTRLTVV.

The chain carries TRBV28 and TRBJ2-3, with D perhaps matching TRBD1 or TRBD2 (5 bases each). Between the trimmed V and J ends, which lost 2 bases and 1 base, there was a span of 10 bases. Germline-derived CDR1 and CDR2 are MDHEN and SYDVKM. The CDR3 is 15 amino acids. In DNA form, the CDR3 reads TGTGCCAGCAGTTTAGCCGTGGGGGGCACAGATACGCAGTATTTT. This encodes CASSLAVGGTDTQYF.

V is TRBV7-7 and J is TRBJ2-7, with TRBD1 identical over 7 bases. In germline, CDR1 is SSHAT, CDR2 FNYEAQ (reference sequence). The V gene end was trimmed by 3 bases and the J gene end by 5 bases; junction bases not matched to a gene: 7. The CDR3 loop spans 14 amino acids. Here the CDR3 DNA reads TGTGCCAGCAGCTTGCAACAGGGGTCCCACGAGCAGTACTTC. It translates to CASSLQQGSHEQYF.

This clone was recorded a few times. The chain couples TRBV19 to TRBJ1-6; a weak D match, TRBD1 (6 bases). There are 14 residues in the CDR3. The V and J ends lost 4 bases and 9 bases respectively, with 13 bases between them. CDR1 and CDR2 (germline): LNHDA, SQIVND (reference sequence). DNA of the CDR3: TGTGCCAGTAGTACCGGAAAGGGGGGTTCACCCCTCCACTTT. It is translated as CASSTGKGGSPLHF. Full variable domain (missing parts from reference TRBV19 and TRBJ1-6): DGGITQSPKYLFRKEGQNVTLSCEQNLNHDAMYWYRQDPGQGLRLIYYSQIVNDFQKGDIAEGYSVSREKKESFPLTVTSAQKNPTAFYLCASSTGKGGSPLHFGNGTRLTVT.

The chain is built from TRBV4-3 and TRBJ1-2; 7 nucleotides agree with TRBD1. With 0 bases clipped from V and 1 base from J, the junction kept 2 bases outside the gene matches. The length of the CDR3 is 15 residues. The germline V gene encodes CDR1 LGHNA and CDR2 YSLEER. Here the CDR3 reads CASSQDRGDNYGYTF. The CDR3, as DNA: TGCGCCAGCAGCCAAGACAGGGGGGATAACTATGGCTACACCTTC.

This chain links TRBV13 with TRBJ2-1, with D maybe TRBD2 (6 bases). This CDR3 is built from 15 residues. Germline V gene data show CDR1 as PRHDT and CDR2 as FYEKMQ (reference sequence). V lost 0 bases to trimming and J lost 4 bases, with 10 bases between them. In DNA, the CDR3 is TGTGCCAGCAGCTTAGGCGGGGGAGGATACAATGAGCAGTTCTTC. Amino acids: CASSLGGGGYNEQFF. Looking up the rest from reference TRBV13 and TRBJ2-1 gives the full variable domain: AAGVIQSPRHLIKEKRETATLKCYPIPRHDTVYWYQQGPGQDPQFLISFYEKMQSDKGSIPDRFSAQQFSDYHSELNMSSLELGDSALYFCASSLGGGGYNEQFFGPGTRLTVL.

The CDR3 DNA reads as TGTGCCAGCAGCTTAGGGGGGACAGGTTTTTCATACGAGCAGTACTTC. Protein: CASSLGGTGFSYEQYF. This rearrangement joins TRBV7-9 to TRBJ2-7, with 8 nucleotides matching TRBD1. The CDR3 extends over 16 amino acids. V shed 1 base and J 4 bases; nucleotides not matched to a gene: 9. From germline, CDR1 is SEHNR and CDR2 FQNEAQ (reference sequence).

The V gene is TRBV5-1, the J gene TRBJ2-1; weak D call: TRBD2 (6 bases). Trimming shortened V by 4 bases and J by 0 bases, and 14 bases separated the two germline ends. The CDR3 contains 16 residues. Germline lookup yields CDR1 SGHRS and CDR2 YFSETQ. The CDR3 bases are TGCGCCAGCAGCACGGGACTGGGAAGCTCCTACAATGAGCAGTTCTTC. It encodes CASSTGLGSSYNEQFF.

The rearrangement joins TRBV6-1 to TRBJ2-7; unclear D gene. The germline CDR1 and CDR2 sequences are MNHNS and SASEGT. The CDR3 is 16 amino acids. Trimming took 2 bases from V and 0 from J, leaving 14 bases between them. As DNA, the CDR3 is TGTGCCAGCAGTGAAAGGCACAGCGCTTTCTCCTACGAGCAGTACTTC. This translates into CASSERHSAFSYEQYF.

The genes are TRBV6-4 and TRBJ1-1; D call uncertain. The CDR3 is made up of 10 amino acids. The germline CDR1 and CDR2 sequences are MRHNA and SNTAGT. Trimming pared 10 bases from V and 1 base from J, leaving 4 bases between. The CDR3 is CATTNTEAFF. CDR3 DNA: TGTGCCACTACGAACACTGAAGCTTTCTTT.

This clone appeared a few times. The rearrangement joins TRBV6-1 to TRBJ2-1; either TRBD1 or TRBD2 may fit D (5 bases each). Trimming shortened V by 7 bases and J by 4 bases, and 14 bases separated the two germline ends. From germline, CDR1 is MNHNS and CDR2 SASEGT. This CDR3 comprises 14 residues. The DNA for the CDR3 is TGTGCCAGCAACGACGGGACGGAGTACAATGAGCAGTTCTTC. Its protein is CASNDGTEYNEQFF.

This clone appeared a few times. DNA for the CDR3: TGTGCCAGCAGTGGGGACGGGACAGGGTCCTACGAGCAGTACTTC. This sequence encodes CASSGDGTGSYEQYF. The J gene is TRBJ2-7, the V gene TRBV6-1; 9 nucleotides agree with TRBD1. CDR1 and CDR2 from the germline V gene are MNHNS and SASEGT. Trimming at V came to 4 bases and at J to 1 base, leaving 5 bases not matched to a gene. The CDR3 sequence is 15 residues long.

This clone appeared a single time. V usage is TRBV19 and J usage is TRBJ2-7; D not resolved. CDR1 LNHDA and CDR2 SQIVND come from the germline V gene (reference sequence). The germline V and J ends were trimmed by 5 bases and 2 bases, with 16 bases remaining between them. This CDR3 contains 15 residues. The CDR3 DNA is TGTGCCAGTAGTGCCCCGTGGGCGGACCCCTACGAGCAGTACTTC. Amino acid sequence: CASSAPWADPYEQYF.

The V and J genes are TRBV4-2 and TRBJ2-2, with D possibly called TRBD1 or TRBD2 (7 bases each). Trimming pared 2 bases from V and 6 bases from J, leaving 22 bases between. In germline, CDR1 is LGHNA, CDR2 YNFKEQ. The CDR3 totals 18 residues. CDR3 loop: CASSQSIRQGLTAGELFF. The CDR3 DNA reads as TGTGCCAGCAGCCAATCCATCCGACAGGGACTAACTGCCGGGGAGCTGTTTTTT.

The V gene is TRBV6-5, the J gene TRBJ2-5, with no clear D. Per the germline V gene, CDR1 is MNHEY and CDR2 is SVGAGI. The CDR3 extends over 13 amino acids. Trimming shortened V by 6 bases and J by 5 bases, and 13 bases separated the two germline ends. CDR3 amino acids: CASSLRTGETQYF. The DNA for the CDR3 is TGTGCCAGCAGCCTCCGGACGGGCGAGACCCAGTACTTC.

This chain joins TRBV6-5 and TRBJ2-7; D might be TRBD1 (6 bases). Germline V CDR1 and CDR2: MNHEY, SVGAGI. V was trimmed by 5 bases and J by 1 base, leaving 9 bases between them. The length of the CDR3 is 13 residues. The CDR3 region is CASSDRNSYEQYF. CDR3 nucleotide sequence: TGTGCCAGCAGTGACAGGAATTCCTACGAGCAGTACTTC.

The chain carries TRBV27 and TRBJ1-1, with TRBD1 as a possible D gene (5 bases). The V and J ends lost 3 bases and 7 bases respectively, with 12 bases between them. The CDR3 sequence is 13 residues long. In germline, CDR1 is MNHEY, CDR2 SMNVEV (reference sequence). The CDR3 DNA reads TGTGCCAGCAGTTTGGGAGGACAAATTGAAGCTTTCTTT. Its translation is CASSLGGQIEAFF.

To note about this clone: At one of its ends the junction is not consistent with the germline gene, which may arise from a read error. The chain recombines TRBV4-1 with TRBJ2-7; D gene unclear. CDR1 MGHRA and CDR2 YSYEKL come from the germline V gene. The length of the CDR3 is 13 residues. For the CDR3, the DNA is TGCGCCAGCAGCGAAGAGGCTAGTTGGGAGCAGTACTTC. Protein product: CASSEEASWEQYF.